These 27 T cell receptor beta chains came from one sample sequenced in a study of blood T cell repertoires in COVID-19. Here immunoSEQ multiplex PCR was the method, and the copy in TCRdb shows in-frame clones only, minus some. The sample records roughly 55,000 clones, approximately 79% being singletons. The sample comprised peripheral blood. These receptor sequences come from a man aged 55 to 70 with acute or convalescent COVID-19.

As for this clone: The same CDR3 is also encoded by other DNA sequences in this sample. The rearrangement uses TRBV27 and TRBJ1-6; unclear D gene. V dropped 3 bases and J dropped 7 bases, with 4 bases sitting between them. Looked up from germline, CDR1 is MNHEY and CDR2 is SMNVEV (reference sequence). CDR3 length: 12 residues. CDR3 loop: CASSFQNSPLHF. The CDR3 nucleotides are TGTGCCAGCAGTTTTCAGAATTCACCCCTCCACTTT.

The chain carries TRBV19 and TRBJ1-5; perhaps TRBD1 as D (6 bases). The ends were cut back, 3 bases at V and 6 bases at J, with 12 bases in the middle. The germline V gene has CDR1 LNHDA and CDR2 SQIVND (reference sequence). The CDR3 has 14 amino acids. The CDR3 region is CASSIYPQGQPQHF. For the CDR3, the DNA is TGTGCCAGTAGTATCTACCCACAGGGTCAGCCCCAGCATTTT.

In nucleotides, the CDR3 is TGTGCCAGCAGCCAAGGCAGGGATCGCTATGCTTTCTTT. As protein: CASSQGRDRYAFF. This chain uses TRBV4-2 with TRBJ1-1; a possible D gene is TRBD1 (5 bases). CDR1 and CDR2 (germline): LGHNA, YNFKEQ. The CDR3 spans 13 residues. V was pared by 1 base and J by 11 bases, with 14 bases between.

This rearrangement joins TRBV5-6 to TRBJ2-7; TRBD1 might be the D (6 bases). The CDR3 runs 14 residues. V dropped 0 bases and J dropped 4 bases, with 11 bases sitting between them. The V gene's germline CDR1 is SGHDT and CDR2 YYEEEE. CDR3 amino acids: CASSLGDTTYEQYF. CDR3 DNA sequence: TGTGCCAGCAGCTTGGGGGACACCACATACGAGCAGTACTTC. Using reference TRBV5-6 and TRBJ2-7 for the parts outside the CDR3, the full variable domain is DAGVTQSPTHLIKTRGQQVTLRCSPKSGHDTVSWYQQALGQGPQFIFQYYEEEERQRGNFPDRFSGHQFPNYSSELNVNALLLGDSALYLCASSLGDTTYEQYFGPGTRLTVT.

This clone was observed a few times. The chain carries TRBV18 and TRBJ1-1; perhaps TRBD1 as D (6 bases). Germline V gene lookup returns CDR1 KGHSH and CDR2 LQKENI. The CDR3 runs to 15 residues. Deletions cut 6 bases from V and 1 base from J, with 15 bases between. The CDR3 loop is CASSNLQGSNTEAFF. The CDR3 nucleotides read TGTGCCAGCTCTAATCTACAGGGTTCGAACACTGAAGCTTTCTTT.

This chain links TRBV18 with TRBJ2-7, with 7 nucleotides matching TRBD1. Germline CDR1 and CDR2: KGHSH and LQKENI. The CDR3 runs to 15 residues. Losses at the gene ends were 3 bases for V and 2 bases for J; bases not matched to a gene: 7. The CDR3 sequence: CASSPLGTDTYEQYF. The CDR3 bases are TGTGCCAGCTCACCGCTTGGGACAGATACCTACGAGCAGTACTTC.

Here the CDR3 DNA reads TGCGCCAGCAGCTTGGTCCTAGCGGGGGCCCTCGGCGGGGAGCTGTTTTTT. Residues: CASSLVLAGALGGELFF. The gene calls are TRBV5-1 and TRBJ2-2, with TRBD2 identical over 10 bases. The V and J ends lost 0 bases and 7 bases, in that order; junction bases with no gene match: 9. The CDR3 is made up of 17 amino acids. Germline V gene lookup returns CDR1 SGHRS and CDR2 YFSETQ. Supplemented by reference TRBV5-1 and TRBJ2-2, the full variable domain reads KAGVTQTPRYLIKTRGQQVTLSCSPISGHRSVSWYQQTPGQGLQFLFEYFSETQRNKGNFPGRFSGRQFSNSRSEMNVSTLELGDSALYLCASSLVLAGALGGELFFGEGSRLTVL.

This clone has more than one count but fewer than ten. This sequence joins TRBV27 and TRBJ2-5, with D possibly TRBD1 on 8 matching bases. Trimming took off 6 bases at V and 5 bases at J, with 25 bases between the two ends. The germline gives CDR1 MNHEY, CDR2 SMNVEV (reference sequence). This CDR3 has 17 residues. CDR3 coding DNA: TGTGCCAGCAGCATGAAACTAGGACAGGGAGGGAGGGAGACCCAGTACTTC. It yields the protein CASSMKLGQGGRETQYF.

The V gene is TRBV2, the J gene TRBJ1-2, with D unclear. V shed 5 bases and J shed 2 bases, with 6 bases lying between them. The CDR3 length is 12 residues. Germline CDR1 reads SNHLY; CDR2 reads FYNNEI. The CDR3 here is CASSPGNYGYTF. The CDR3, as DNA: TGTGCCAGCAGTCCGGGGAACTATGGCTACACCTTC.

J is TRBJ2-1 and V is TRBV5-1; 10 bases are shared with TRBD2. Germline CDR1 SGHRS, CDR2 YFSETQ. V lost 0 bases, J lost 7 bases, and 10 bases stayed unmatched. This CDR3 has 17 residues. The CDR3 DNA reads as TGCGCCAGCAGCTTGGCCTTCGGTAGCGGGGGGAGTAATGAGCAGTTCTTC. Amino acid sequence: CASSLAFGSGGSNEQFF.

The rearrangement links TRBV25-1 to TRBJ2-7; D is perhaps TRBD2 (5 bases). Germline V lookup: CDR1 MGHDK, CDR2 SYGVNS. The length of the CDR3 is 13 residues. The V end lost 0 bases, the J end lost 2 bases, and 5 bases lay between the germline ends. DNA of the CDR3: TGTGCCAGCAGTGAATACGGGGCCTACGAGCAGTACTTC. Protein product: CASSEYGAYEQYF.

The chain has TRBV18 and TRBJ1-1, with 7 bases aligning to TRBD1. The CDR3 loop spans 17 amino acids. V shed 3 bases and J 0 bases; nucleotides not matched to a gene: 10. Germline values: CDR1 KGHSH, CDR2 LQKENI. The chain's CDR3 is CASSPLQGGGVNTEAFF. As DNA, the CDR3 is TGTGCCAGCTCACCCTTGCAGGGGGGTGGGGTGAACACTGAAGCTTTCTTT.

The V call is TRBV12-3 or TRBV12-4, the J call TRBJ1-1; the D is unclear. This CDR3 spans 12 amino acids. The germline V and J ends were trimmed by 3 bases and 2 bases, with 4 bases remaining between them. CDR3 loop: CASSFYNTEAFF. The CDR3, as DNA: TGTGCCAGCAGTTTCTATAACACTGAAGCTTTCTTT.

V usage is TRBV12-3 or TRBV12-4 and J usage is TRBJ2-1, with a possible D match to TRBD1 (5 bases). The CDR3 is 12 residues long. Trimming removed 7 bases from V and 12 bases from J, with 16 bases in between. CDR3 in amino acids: CASTYDSSVQFF. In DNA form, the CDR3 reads TGTGCCAGCACCTATGACAGTTCAGTGCAGTTCTTC.

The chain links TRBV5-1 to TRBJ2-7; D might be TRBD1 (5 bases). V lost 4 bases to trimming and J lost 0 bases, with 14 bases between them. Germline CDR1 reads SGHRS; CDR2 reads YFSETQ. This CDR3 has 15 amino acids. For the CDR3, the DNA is TGCGCCAGCAGCGTTGGGTCCCAGGGCTCCTACGAGCAGTACTTC. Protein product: CASSVGSQGSYEQYF.

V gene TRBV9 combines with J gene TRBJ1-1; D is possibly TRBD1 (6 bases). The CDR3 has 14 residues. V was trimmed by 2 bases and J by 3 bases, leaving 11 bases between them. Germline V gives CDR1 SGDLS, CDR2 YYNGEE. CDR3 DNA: TGTGCCAGCAGCGTCCGGACAGATCACACTGAAGCTTTCTTT. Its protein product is CASSVRTDHTEAFF.

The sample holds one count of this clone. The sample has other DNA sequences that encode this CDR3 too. The CDR3, as DNA: TGTGCCAGCAGCGGGACAGTCGGGTCACCCCTCCACTTT. This translates into CASSGTVGSPLHF. The rearrangement links TRBV7-9 to TRBJ1-6; 7 bases match TRBD1. Germline V lookup: CDR1 SEHNR, CDR2 FQNEAQ (reference sequence). V gave up 5 bases and J gave up 10 bases; unmatched junction bases: 5. The CDR3 length is 13 residues.

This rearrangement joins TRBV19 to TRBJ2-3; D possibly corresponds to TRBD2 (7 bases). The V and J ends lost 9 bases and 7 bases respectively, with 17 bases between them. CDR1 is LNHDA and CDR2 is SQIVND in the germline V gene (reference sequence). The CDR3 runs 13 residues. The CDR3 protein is CASSTGGVHTQYF. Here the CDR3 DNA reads TGTGCCAGCTCCACGGGGGGCGTACATACGCAGTATTTT.

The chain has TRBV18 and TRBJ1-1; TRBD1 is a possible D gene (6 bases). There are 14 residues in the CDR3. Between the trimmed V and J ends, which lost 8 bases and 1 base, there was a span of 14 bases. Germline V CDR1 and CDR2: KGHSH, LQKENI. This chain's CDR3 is CASTEQGSNTEAFF. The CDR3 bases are TGTGCCAGCACCGAACAGGGCTCGAACACTGAAGCTTTCTTT.

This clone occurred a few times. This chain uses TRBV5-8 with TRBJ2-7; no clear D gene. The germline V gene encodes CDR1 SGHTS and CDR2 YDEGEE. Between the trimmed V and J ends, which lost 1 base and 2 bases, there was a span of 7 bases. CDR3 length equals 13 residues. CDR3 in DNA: TGTGCCAGCAGCTTGTTAGCCGCCTACGAGCAGTACTTC. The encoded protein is CASSLLAAYEQYF.

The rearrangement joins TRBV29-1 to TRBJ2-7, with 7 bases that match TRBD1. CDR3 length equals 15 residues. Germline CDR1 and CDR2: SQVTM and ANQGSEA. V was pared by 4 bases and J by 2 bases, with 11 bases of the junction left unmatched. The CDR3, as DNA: TGCAGCGTTGGTTTACAGGGGAAGGGGCCCTACGAGCAGTACTTC. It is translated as CSVGLQGKGPYEQYF.

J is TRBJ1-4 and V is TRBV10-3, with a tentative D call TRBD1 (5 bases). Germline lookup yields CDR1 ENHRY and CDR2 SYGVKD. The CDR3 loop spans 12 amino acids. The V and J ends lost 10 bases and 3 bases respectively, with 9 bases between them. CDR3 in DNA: TGTGCCACAAGACAGCCTAATGAAAAACTGTTTTTT. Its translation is CATRQPNEKLFF.

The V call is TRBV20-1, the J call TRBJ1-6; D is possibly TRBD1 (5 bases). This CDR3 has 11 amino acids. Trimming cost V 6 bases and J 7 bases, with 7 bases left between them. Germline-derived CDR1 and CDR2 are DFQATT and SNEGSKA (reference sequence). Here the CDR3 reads CSARGNSPLHF. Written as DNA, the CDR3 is TGCAGTGCCCGGGGGAATTCACCCCTCCACTTT.

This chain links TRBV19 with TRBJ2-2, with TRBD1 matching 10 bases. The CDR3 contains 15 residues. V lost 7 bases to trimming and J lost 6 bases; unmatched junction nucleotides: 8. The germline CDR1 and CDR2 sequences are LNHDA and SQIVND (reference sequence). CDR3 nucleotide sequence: TGTGCCAGTATGCGGGCGACAGGGGGCCCCGGGGAGCTGTTTTTT. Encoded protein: CASMRATGGPGELFF.

Written as DNA, the CDR3 is TGTGCCAGCAGTCAAAATCTAGCGGGGGCCGGGGCAGATACGCAGTATTTT. Translated, it gives CASSQNLAGAGADTQYF. The chain has TRBV6-2 or TRBV6-3 and TRBJ2-3; 10 bases fit TRBD2. The CDR3 is 17 amino acids. V trimming: 5 bases; J trimming: 4 bases; junction bases outside the gene matches: 12. Germline CDR1 is MNHEY and CDR2 is SVGEGT.

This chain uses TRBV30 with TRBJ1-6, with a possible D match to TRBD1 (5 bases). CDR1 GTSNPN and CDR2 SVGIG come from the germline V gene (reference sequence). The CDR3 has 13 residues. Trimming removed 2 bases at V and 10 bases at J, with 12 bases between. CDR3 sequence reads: CAWSKGTESPLHF. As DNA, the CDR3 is TGTGCCTGGAGTAAAGGGACTGAATCACCCCTCCACTTT.

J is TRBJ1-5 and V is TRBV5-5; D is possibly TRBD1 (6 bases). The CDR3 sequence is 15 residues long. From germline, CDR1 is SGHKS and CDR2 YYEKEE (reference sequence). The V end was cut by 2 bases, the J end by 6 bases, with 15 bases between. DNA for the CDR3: TGTGCCAGCAGCTTACAGGGTTCCGGGGTTCAGCCCCAGCATTTT. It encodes CASSLQGSGVQPQHF.